This T cell receptor (beta chain) was profiled in a study of shared clonotypes between healthy human individuals. About the study: Three CD4 naive, three CD4 memory, two CD8 naive and one CD8 memory plate were used per donor.

Measured with immunoSEQ multiplex PCR; TCRdb has only the in-frame clones, and not every one. The sample consists of about 1.1 million clones, about 80% of them appearing once. This CDR3 comprises 12 residues. Per germline, CDR1 SGHRS and CDR2 YFSETQ. This clone has at least ten counts. The junction departs from germline at one end; a sequencing error may be responsible. The sample holds other DNA sequences that translate to the same CDR3. The receptor was derived from a man aged 18 to 29 in good health. Some clones in this sample may be carry-over from other donors' samples. J is TRBJ2-3 and V is TRBV5-1; D possibly corresponds to TRBD1 (5 bases). Sequencing was carried out using memory CD4+ T cells from PBMCs. Subset noted: CD45RA-negative fraction. The CDR3: CASSLKTDTQYF. CDR3 in DNA: TGCGCCAGCAGCTTGAAGACAGACACGCAGTATTTT.